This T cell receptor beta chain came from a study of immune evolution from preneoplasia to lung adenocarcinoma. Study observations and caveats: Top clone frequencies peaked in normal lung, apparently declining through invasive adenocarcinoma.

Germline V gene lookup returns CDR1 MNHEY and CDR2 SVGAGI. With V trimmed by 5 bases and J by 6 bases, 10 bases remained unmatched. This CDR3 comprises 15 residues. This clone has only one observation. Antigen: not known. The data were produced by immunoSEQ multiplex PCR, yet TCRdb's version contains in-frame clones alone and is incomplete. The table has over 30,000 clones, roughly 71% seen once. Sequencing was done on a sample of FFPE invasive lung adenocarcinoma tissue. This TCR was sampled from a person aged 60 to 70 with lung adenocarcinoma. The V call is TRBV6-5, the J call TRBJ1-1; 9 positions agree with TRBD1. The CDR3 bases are TGTGCCAGCAGTCTTGGGGACAGGGTTAGGTCTGAAGCTTTCTTT. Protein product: CASSLGDRVRSEAFF.